This T cell receptor beta chain comes out of a study of OX40 agonist ivuxolimab in advanced cancers. Across the study: Dose-escalation patients suffered from hepatocellular carcinoma, melanoma, renal cell or head and neck cancer. Study-wide results and limits: Antigen specificity remained undetermined for the expanded peripheral T cells. The study found that CD8+ T cells averaged more expanded clones than CD4+. In the 0.1-3.0 mg/kg groups, partial responders showed among the lowest expansion.

On this clone: Its antigen remains unknown.

The repertoire was sequenced with immunoSEQ multiplex PCR; TCRdb's copy has only in-frame clones and lacks some. The sample has 70,000 to 95,000 clones, around nine tenths seen once. Trimming pared 10 bases from V and 10 bases from J, leaving 26 bases between. In germline, CDR1 is LNHDA, CDR2 SQIVND (reference sequence). There are 15 residues in the CDR3. The clonotype was recovered from an adult with an advanced solid tumor such as melanoma, head and neck, liver or kidney cancer. The chain is built from TRBV19 and TRBJ2-1; TRBD2 is a possible D gene (6 bases). The sample was CD4+ or CD8+ T cells sorted from blood, taken in a trial of the OX40 agonist ivuxolimab. DNA of the CDR3: TGTGCCACCAACTCATACACCGGAGGGGAGTTAGAGCAGTTCTTC. Protein product: CATNSYTGGELEQFF.